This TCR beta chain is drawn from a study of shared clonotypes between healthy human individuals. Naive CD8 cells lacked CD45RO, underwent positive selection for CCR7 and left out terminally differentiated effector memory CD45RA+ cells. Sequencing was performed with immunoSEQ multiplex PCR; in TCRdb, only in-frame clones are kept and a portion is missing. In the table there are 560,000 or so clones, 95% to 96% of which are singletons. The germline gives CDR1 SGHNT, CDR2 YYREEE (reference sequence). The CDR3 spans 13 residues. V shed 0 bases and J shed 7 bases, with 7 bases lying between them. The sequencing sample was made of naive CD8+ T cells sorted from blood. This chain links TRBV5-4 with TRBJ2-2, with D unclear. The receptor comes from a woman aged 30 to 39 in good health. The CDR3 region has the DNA TGTGCCAGCAGCTTGGGGGATGTCGGGGAGCTGTTTTTT. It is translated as CASSLGDVGELFF.